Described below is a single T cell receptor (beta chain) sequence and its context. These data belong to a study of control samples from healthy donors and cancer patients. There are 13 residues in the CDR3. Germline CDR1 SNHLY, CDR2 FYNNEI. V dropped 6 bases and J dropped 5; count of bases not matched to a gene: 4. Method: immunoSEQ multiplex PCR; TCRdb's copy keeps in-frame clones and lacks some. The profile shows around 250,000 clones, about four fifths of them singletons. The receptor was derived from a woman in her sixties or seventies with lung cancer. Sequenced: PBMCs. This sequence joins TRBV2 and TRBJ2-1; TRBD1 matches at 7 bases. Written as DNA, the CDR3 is TGTGCCAGCAGACAGGGGATAAACAATGAGCAGTTCTTC. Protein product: CASRQGINNEQFF.